Below, 29 T cell receptor beta chains from the same sample are listed, as sequenced in a study of OX40 agonist ivuxolimab in advanced cancers. Here immunoSEQ multiplex PCR was the method, and the copy in TCRdb shows in-frame clones only, minus some. The table lists 80,000 or so clones, 85% of them singletons. The material sequenced was CD4+ or CD8+ T cells sorted from blood, taken in a trial of the OX40 agonist ivuxolimab. These TCRs come from an adult with an advanced solid tumor such as melanoma, head and neck, liver or kidney cancer.

This clone appeared a single time. J is TRBJ2-5 and V is TRBV5-1; 8 bases line up with TRBD1. The germline V gene has CDR1 SGHRS and CDR2 YFSETQ. The CDR3 runs to 15 residues. Trimming removed 0 bases from V and 5 bases from J; junction bases left unmatched: 6. The CDR3, as DNA: TGCGCCAGCAGCTTGGTGCCAGGGGGCGCGGAGACCCAGTACTTC. It is translated as CASSLVPGGAETQYF.

This clone was observed a single time. This chain connects TRBV7-9 to TRBJ1-4; 8 nucleotides align to TRBD1. Germline V gene sequence: CDR1 SEHNR, CDR2 FQNEAQ (reference sequence). This CDR3 is built from 13 residues. The V segment lost 4 bases and the J segment 8 bases; nucleotides outside the gene matches: 3. CDR3 amino acids: CASSSSGGEKLFF. For the CDR3, the DNA is TGTGCCAGCAGCTCGTCAGGGGGCGAAAAACTGTTTTTT. Variable domain in full (rest from reference TRBV7-9 and TRBJ1-4): DTGVSQNPRHKITKRGQNVTFRCDPISEHNRLYWYRQTLGQGPEFLTYFQNEAQLEKSRLLSDRFSAERPKGSFSTLEIQRTEQGDSAMYLCASSSSGGEKLFFGSGTQLSVL.

This rearrangement joins TRBV6-1 to TRBJ1-3; possibly TRBD1 for D (5 bases). CDR3 size: 17 residues. Between the trimmed V and J ends, which lost 3 bases and 3 bases, there was a span of 18 bases. Germline lookup yields CDR1 MNHNS and CDR2 SASEGT. CDR3 nucleotides: TGTGCCAGCAGTGAGACCCGGCCAGGGCGGGTTGGAAACACCATATATTTT. It codes for CASSETRPGRVGNTIYF.

The chain carries TRBV23-1 and TRBJ2-1; weak D call: TRBD1 (6 bases). TRBV23-1 is assigned to the ORF class and has an uncertain function. V was cut by 5 bases and J by 4 bases, with 21 bases left in between. The CDR3 totals 17 residues. Written as DNA, the CDR3 is TGCGCCAGCAGTACCGGACAGCCTAAGGGGCTTTACAATGAGCAGTTCTTC. This sequence encodes CASSTGQPKGLYNEQFF.

Here the CDR3 reads CASSLAGRSYNEQFF. DNA for the CDR3: TGTGCCAGCAGCTTAGCGGGACGGTCCTACAATGAGCAGTTCTTC. V and J are TRBV5-4 and TRBJ2-1, with 7 bases aligning to TRBD2. In germline, CDR1 is SGHNT, CDR2 YYREEE (reference sequence). The CDR3 runs 15 residues. The V gene end was trimmed by 2 bases and the J gene end by 1 base; junction bases not matched to a gene: 3. The entire variable domain, with the rest obtained from reference TRBV5-4 and TRBJ2-1, is as follows: ETGVTQSPTHLIKTRGQQVTLRCSSQSGHNTVSWYQQALGQGPQFIFQYYREEENGRGNFPPRFSGLQFPNYSSELNVNALELDDSALYLCASSLAGRSYNEQFFGPGTRLTVL.

This chain links TRBV6-5 with TRBJ1-4; D is undetermined. This CDR3 has 15 amino acids. Germline assignment: CDR1 MNHEY and CDR2 SVGAGI. V was clipped by 2 bases and J by 0 bases, with 7 bases between them. CDR3 amino acids: CASSYTFATNEKLFF. The CDR3 DNA is TGTGCCAGCAGTTACACGTTTGCAACTAATGAAAAACTGTTTTTT.

A few counts support this clone. V gene TRBV7-2 combines with J gene TRBJ2-1; 14 bases line up with TRBD2. V was pared by 4 bases and J by 9 bases, with 8 bases of the junction left unmatched. CDR1 is SGHTA and CDR2 is FQGNSA in the germline V gene. This CDR3 comprises 16 residues. This CDR3 reads CASSSGTSGSAGEQFF. Written as DNA, the CDR3 is TGTGCCAGCAGCTCAGGGACTAGCGGGAGTGCGGGTGAGCAGTTCTTC.

This clone was picked up a small number of times. The V gene is TRBV11-3, the J gene TRBJ1-6, with 7 positions matching TRBD1. V dropped 5 bases and J dropped 10; count of bases not matched to a gene: 8. Looked up from germline, CDR1 is SGHNT and CDR2 is YENEEA. This CDR3 has 14 residues. CDR3 bases: TGTGCCAGCAGCCGTGGGACAGACGGCTCACCCCTCCACTTT. This codes for CASSRGTDGSPLHF.

The chain combines TRBV5-1 with TRBJ2-4, with D possibly TRBD2 on 6 matching bases. Trimming took 4 bases from V and 1 from J, leaving 12 bases between them. Germline V gene lookup returns CDR1 SGHRS and CDR2 YFSETQ. CDR3 length: 15 residues. Here the CDR3 reads CASSPLGGAKNIQYF. The DNA of the CDR3 is TGCGCCAGCAGCCCCCTTGGGGGGGCCAAAAACATTCAGTACTTC.

The chain is built from TRBV6-5 and TRBJ2-5; D perhaps matches TRBD2 (6 bases). The V gene's germline CDR1 is MNHEY and CDR2 SVGAGI. V lost 6 bases and J lost 3, with 17 bases in between. The CDR3 covers 15 residues. CDR3 DNA sequence: TGTGCCAGCAGCAAACTAGCCTGGGGTAAAGAGACCCAGTACTTC. Its protein is CASSKLAWGKETQYF.

V gene TRBV27 combines with J gene TRBJ2-7, with 10 bases fitting TRBD1. The CDR3 runs to 17 residues. CDR1 is MNHEY, CDR2 SMNVEV, per germline (reference sequence). The ends lost 5 bases at V and 0 bases at J; junction bases unmatched: 10. Here the CDR3 reads CASSRTGGSVSSYEQYF. In DNA, the CDR3 is TGTGCCAGCAGTCGGACAGGGGGATCTGTATCCTCCTACGAGCAGTACTTC.

The chain employs TRBV6-5 and TRBJ1-5, with TRBD1 matching 8 bases. V dropped 6 bases and J dropped 4; count of bases not matched to a gene: 8. The CDR3 contains 15 residues. CDR1 and CDR2 from the germline V gene are MNHEY and SVGAGI. CDR3 residues: CASRPDRGLNQPQHF. CDR3 coding DNA: TGTGCCAGCAGACCCGACAGGGGACTGAATCAGCCCCAGCATTTT.

The rearrangement joins TRBV14 to TRBJ1-1; TRBD1 is a possible D gene (6 bases). Germline CDR1 is SGHDN and CDR2 is FVKESK. The CDR3 is 16 residues long. V lost 0 bases, J lost 3 bases, and 14 bases lay in between. CDR3 DNA sequence: TGTGCCAGCAGCCAAGATAACGGACAGACCCACACTGAAGCTTTCTTT. It codes for CASSQDNGQTHTEAFF.

The CDR3 loop is CASSPPGGFYEQYF. The CDR3, as DNA: TGTGCCAGCAGTCCTCCGGGTGGGTTCTACGAGCAGTACTTC. J is TRBJ2-7 and V is TRBV2; no definite D call. Trimming removed 5 bases at V and 3 bases at J, with 14 bases between. The CDR3 sequence is 14 residues long. Germline CDR1 SNHLY, CDR2 FYNNEI.

This chain connects TRBV9 to TRBJ2-5, with TRBD1 matching over 9 bases. The CDR3 totals 14 residues. Germline values: CDR1 SGDLS, CDR2 YYNGEE. The V and J ends lost 4 bases and 3 bases, in that order; junction bases with no gene match: 4. CDR3 nucleotide sequence: TGTGCCAGCAGCCGACGGACAGGGGAAGAGACCCAGTACTTC. It codes for CASSRRTGEETQYF.

The chain carries TRBV19 and TRBJ1-1; D unresolved. This CDR3 contains 13 residues. The V gene's germline CDR1 is LNHDA and CDR2 SQIVND (reference sequence). Trimming cost V 1 base and J 1 base, with 4 bases left between them. In DNA, the CDR3 is TGTGCCAGTAGTATAGGGCCGAACACTGAAGCTTTCTTT. Translated, it gives CASSIGPNTEAFF. The full variable domain, rest sourced from reference TRBV19 and TRBJ1-1, is DGGITQSPKYLFRKEGQNVTLSCEQNLNHDAMYWYRQDPGQGLRLIYYSQIVNDFQKGDIAEGYSVSREKKESFPLTVTSAQKNPTAFYLCASSIGPNTEAFFGQGTRLTVV.

This clone appeared a few times. Germline is not matched at one junction end, which may reflect a read error. This rearrangement joins TRBV6-1 to TRBJ1-2; the D gene is possibly TRBD1 (6 bases). The CDR3 extends over 11 amino acids. Germline values: CDR1 MNHNS, CDR2 SASEGT. The DNA of the CDR3 is TGTGCCAGCAGTGAAAGTCGACAGGCGATCTTC. Encoded protein: CASSESRQAIF.

This chain connects TRBV19 to TRBJ2-6; possibly TRBD2 for D (5 bases). The CDR3 is made up of 14 amino acids. The germline gives CDR1 LNHDA, CDR2 SQIVND (reference sequence). Trimming removed 7 bases from V and 0 bases from J, with 7 bases in between. The CDR3 DNA sequence: TGTGCCAGTAATCGGGGCTCTGGGGCCAACGTCCTGACTTTC. Its protein product is CASNRGSGANVLTF. The full variable domain, completed using reference TRBV19 and TRBJ2-6, is DGGITQSPKYLFRKEGQNVTLSCEQNLNHDAMYWYRQDPGQGLRLIYYSQIVNDFQKGDIAEGYSVSREKKESFPLTVTSAQKNPTAFYLCASNRGSGANVLTFGAGSRLTVL.

This chain joins TRBV7-2 and TRBJ1-1; D might be TRBD1 (6 bases). The CDR3 totals 15 residues. Germline V gene sequence: CDR1 SGHTA, CDR2 FQGNSA. The germline V and J ends were trimmed by 5 bases and 0 bases, with 13 bases remaining between them. The CDR3 loop is CASSAQWGLNTEAFF. The CDR3 bases are TGTGCCAGCAGCGCCCAGTGGGGGCTGAACACTGAAGCTTTCTTT.

V is TRBV6-4 and J is TRBJ1-1; D may be TRBD1 (6 bases). Trimming removed 4 bases at V and 3 bases at J, with 15 bases between. Germline-derived CDR1 and CDR2 are MRHNA and SNTAGT. This CDR3 is built from 15 residues. The CDR3 spells CASSAQQGSYTEAFF. CDR3 DNA: TGTGCCAGCAGTGCCCAACAGGGAAGTTACACTGAAGCTTTCTTT.

V gene TRBV28 combines with J gene TRBJ1-5; 8 bases map to TRBD1. Germline trimming cut 2 bases from V and 5 bases from J; bases unmatched to any gene: 5. The CDR3 sequence is 15 residues long. The germline V gene has CDR1 MDHEN and CDR2 SYDVKM. CDR3 loop: CASSLGQGWHQPQHF. DNA of the CDR3: TGTGCCAGCAGTTTAGGACAGGGATGGCATCAGCCCCAGCATTTT.

This clone was observed a handful of times. The chain is built from TRBV11-2 and TRBJ2-6; D is perhaps TRBD1 (7 bases). The CDR3 length is 15 residues. Germline V lookup: CDR1 SGHAT, CDR2 FQNNGV. V was cut by 4 bases and J by 2 bases, with 9 bases left in between. CDR3 in amino acids: CASSSGGTGANVLTF. The CDR3 nucleotides read TGTGCCAGCAGCTCAGGGGGGACTGGGGCCAACGTCCTGACTTTC.

The gene calls are TRBV7-2 and TRBJ1-1; 7 bases agree with TRBD1. The CDR3 totals 13 residues. Germline CDR1 SGHTA, CDR2 FQGNSA. V was clipped by 5 bases and J by 8 bases; unmatched bases: 8. The CDR3 sequence: CASSGNKGAEAFF. DNA of the CDR3: TGTGCCAGCAGCGGAAATAAGGGGGCAGAAGCTTTCTTT.

This clone was seen once. CDR3 DNA: TGCGCCAGCAGCCCTCCCGGACAGGCCACGGGCTACACCTTC. Its translation is CASSPPGQATGYTF. The J gene is TRBJ1-2, the V gene TRBV5-1, with TRBD1 matching over 7 bases. From germline, CDR1 is SGHRS and CDR2 YFSETQ. The V segment lost 4 bases and the J segment 8 bases; nucleotides outside the gene matches: 11. This CDR3 contains 14 residues.

This chain uses TRBV7-6 with TRBJ2-6; D is uncertain. Deletions cut 1 base from V and 4 bases from J, with 8 bases between. Germline V gene lookup returns CDR1 SGHVS and CDR2 FNYEAQ. CDR3 size: 15 residues. The CDR3, as DNA: TGTGCCAGCAGCTTAGTTGTCGCCGGGGCCAACGTCCTGACTTTC. It is translated as CASSLVVAGANVLTF.

The chain combines TRBV9 with TRBJ1-5, with TRBD1 matching over 9 bases. Germline trimming cut 3 bases from V and 8 bases from J; bases unmatched to any gene: 6. Looked up from germline, CDR1 is SGDLS and CDR2 is YYNGEE. The CDR3 contains 14 residues. CDR3 nucleotides: TGTGCCAGCAGCGGGGGACAGGGCGGTAAGCCCCAGCATTTT. Its translation is CASSGGQGGKPQHF.

The chain carries TRBV6-6 and TRBJ1-4, with D unclear. The CDR3 contains 14 residues. V lost 5 bases, J lost 1 base, and 8 bases lay in between. The germline V gene has CDR1 MNHNY and CDR2 SVGAGI (reference sequence). The CDR3 spells CASSPRRTNEKLFF. CDR3 DNA sequence: TGTGCCAGCAGTCCTAGGAGAACTAATGAAAAACTGTTTTTT.

This clone was seen just once. This chain joins TRBV19 and TRBJ1-1; 7 bases map to TRBD1. Germline CDR1 and CDR2: LNHDA and SQIVND (reference sequence). The V gene end was trimmed by 4 bases and the J gene end by 1 base; junction bases not matched to a gene: 0. The CDR3 has 13 amino acids. CDR3 in DNA: TGTGCCAGTAGTAGACAGGGGAACACTGAAGCTTTCTTT. Its protein product is CASSRQGNTEAFF.

J is TRBJ2-1 and V is TRBV2; no definite D call. The CDR3 spans 15 residues. Germline V gives CDR1 SNHLY, CDR2 FYNNEI. Trimming shortened V by 4 bases and J by 6 bases, and 16 bases separated the two germline ends. The CDR3 nucleotides read TGTGCCAGCAGTGTATTGAAAACTCCAACCAATGAGCAGTTCTTC. This encodes CASSVLKTPTNEQFF.